Below, 26 T cell receptor beta chains from the same sample are listed, as sequenced in a study of blood T cell repertoires in COVID-19. Assay: immunoSEQ multiplex PCR; the TCRdb copy retains only in-frame clones and omits some. The sample has 35,000 to 45,000 clones, 85% seen once. The material sequenced was peripheral blood. Source of these receptors: a human donor in a cohort sampled during active COVID-19.

The chain has TRBV6-5 and TRBJ1-1, with 9 bases matching TRBD1. The germline V gene has CDR1 MNHEY and CDR2 SVGAGI. The CDR3 extends over 13 amino acids. J gave up 4 bases and V 7 bases, and 4 bases lay outside the gene matches. The CDR3 sequence: CASTVTGGTEAFF. CDR3 bases: TGTGCCAGCACTGTGACAGGGGGCACTGAAGCTTTCTTT.

The V call is TRBV5-1, the J call TRBJ1-1; a possible D gene is TRBD1 (5 bases). Germline V gene lookup returns CDR1 SGHRS and CDR2 YFSETQ. V lost 0 bases and J lost 9, with 21 bases in between. The CDR3 covers 16 residues. The CDR3 bases are TGCGCCAGCAGCTTGGGGTCAGACAGCAAGATGGGGAAAGCTTTCTTT. This encodes CASSLGSDSKMGKAFF.

The chain couples TRBV2 to TRBJ2-1, with 9 bases matching TRBD2. The CDR3 is 14 residues long. Germline lookup yields CDR1 SNHLY and CDR2 FYNNEI. V lost 11 bases and J lost 9; bases outside the gene matches: 14. The CDR3 here is CASRGGRASFEQFF. In DNA, the CDR3 is TGTGCCTCCAGGGGCGGGAGGGCCAGTTTTGAGCAGTTCTTC.

The chain recombines TRBV11-2 with TRBJ1-2; no clear D gene. The germline gives CDR1 SGHAT, CDR2 FQNNGV. The CDR3 covers 14 residues. V lost 3 bases and J lost 0, with 8 bases in between. In DNA form, the CDR3 reads TGTGCCAGCAGCTTCCTCGGGTCTAACTATGGCTACACCTTC. It yields the protein CASSFLGSNYGYTF. The complete variable domain, with remaining parts taken from reference TRBV11-2 and TRBJ1-2, reads EAGVAQSPRYKIIEKRQSVAFWCNPISGHATLYWYQQILGQGPKLLIQFQNNGVVDDSQLPKDRFSAERLKGVDSTLKIQPAKLEDSAVYLCASSFLGSNYGYTFGSGTRLTVV.

The gene calls are TRBV19 and TRBJ2-5, with 9 positions matching TRBD1. This CDR3 is built from 14 residues. V was pared by 4 bases and J by 4 bases, with 4 bases of the junction left unmatched. Germline CDR1 and CDR2: LNHDA and SQIVND (reference sequence). This CDR3 reads CASSTTGQGETQYF. The CDR3 nucleotides read TGTGCCAGTAGTACCACGGGACAGGGAGAGACCCAGTACTTC.

The genes are TRBV5-6 and TRBJ1-6; D perhaps matches TRBD1 (6 bases). Germline values: CDR1 SGHDT, CDR2 YYEEEE. The CDR3 consists of 15 residues. Deletions cut 6 bases from V and 9 bases from J, with 19 bases between. CDR3 DNA: TGTGCCAGCATCCTACAGGGTCTTGGTGGTTCACCCCTCCACTTT. Protein: CASILQGLGGSPLHF.

The rearrangement joins TRBV2 to TRBJ2-7, with 10 bases aligning to TRBD1. CDR1 and CDR2 (germline): SNHLY, FYNNEI. The CDR3 contains 16 residues. Trimming cost V 3 bases and J 0 bases; bases outside gene matches: 5. CDR3 in DNA: TGTGCCAGCAGTGACCCGGGACAGGGGCGCTCCTACGAGCAGTACTTC. This codes for CASSDPGQGRSYEQYF.

V gene TRBV4-3 combines with J gene TRBJ1-1, with unresolved D. The CDR3 has 12 residues. The V gene lost 5 bases and the J gene lost 5 bases, with 9 bases spanning the gap. Germline V gene lookup returns CDR1 LGHNA and CDR2 YSLEER. CDR3 in DNA: TGCGCCAGCAGCGAGACGGGGACTGAAGCTTTCTTT. Translated, it gives CASSETGTEAFF.

The V gene is TRBV3-1 (or the pseudogene TRBV3-2), the J gene TRBJ1-2; D possibly corresponds to TRBD1 (5 bases). The CDR3 loop spans 16 amino acids. The germline V gene has CDR1 LGHDT and CDR2 YNNKEL (reference sequence). With 0 bases removed from V and 7 bases from J, the gap between germline ends came to 18 bases. The DNA of the CDR3 is TGTGCCAGCAGCCAAGAATTAGGGAGGGGAGGTCGTGGCTACACCTTC. It yields the protein CASSQELGRGGRGYTF.

The chain combines TRBV2 with TRBJ1-5; no clear D. This CDR3 spans 13 amino acids. V lost 2 bases and J 9 bases, leaving 11 bases between the germline ends. CDR1 and CDR2 from the germline V gene are SNHLY and FYNNEI. CDR3 sequence reads: CASSELTYRPQHF. As DNA, the CDR3 is TGTGCCAGCAGTGAATTGACATATCGGCCCCAGCATTTT.

V usage is TRBV30 and J usage is TRBJ1-1, with D maybe TRBD1 (6 bases). V lost 3 bases to trimming and J lost 12 bases, with 14 bases between them. Germline-derived CDR1 and CDR2 are GTSNPN and SVGIG (reference sequence). The CDR3 spans 11 residues. In DNA form, the CDR3 reads TGTGCCTGGAGCGACCCGACAGGCCCTTTCTTT. Protein sequence: CAWSDPTGPFF. Supplemented by reference TRBV30 and TRBJ1-1, the full variable domain reads SQTIHQWPATLVQPVGSPLSLECTVEGTSNPNLYWYRQAAGRGLQLLFYSVGIGQISSEVPQNLSASRPQDRQFILSSKKLLLSDSGFYLCAWSDPTGPFFGQGTRLTVV.

V is TRBV30 and J is TRBJ1-2, with 7 bases lining up with TRBD1. V was pared by 4 bases and J by 3 bases, with 8 bases of the junction left unmatched. The germline gives CDR1 GTSNPN, CDR2 SVGIG (reference sequence). There are 14 residues in the CDR3. The CDR3, as DNA: TGTGCCTGGACCGACGGACAGGCGGACTATGGCTACACCTTC. It encodes CAWTDGQADYGYTF.

The chain couples TRBV27 to TRBJ2-2; no clear D gene. CDR3 length equals 14 residues. The germline CDR1 and CDR2 sequences are MNHEY and SMNVEV (reference sequence). V was clipped by 6 bases and J by 4 bases, with 12 bases between them. The CDR3 DNA sequence: TGTGCCAGCAGCTCCGGGTCACTCACCGGGGAGCTGTTTTTT. It translates to CASSSGSLTGELFF.

The chain uses TRBV7-9 and TRBJ2-1; TRBD2 matches at 11 bases. The CDR3 extends over 17 amino acids. With V trimmed by 5 bases and J by 4 bases, 10 bases remained unmatched. Germline V gives CDR1 SEHNR, CDR2 FQNEAQ (reference sequence). The CDR3 sequence is CASSKLSGLAVYNEQFF. In DNA, the CDR3 is TGTGCCAGCAGCAAACTATCGGGACTAGCGGTATACAATGAGCAGTTCTTC.

The sample holds a few counts of this clone. This sequence joins TRBV11-2 and TRBJ1-5; D possibly corresponds to TRBD1 (5 bases). Germline CDR1 SGHAT, CDR2 FQNNGV. V lost 1 base to trimming and J lost 2 bases, with 9 bases between them. This CDR3 has 15 residues. DNA of the CDR3: TGTGCCAGCAGCTTAGGGCCGGGGGGCAATCAGCCCCAGCATTTT. This codes for CASSLGPGGNQPQHF.

This chain connects TRBV5-4 to TRBJ2-5; TRBD1 matches 7 bases. Germline lookup yields CDR1 SGHNT and CDR2 YYREEE (reference sequence). The CDR3 covers 16 residues. V trimming: 4 bases; J trimming: 1 base; junction bases outside the gene matches: 10. CDR3 amino acids: CASSVGQSMLQETQYF. CDR3 bases: TGTGCCAGCAGCGTGGGACAGTCCATGCTCCAAGAGACCCAGTACTTC.

V and J are TRBV25-1 and TRBJ2-2, with 7 positions matching TRBD1. CDR1 MGHDK and CDR2 SYGVNS come from the germline V gene. V lost 5 bases and J lost 2; bases outside the gene matches: 11. CDR3 length: 17 amino acids. The CDR3 protein is CASSRRGYGANTGELFF. CDR3 DNA sequence: TGTGCCAGCAGTCGCAGGGGGTATGGGGCCAACACCGGGGAGCTGTTTTTT.

This rearrangement joins TRBV9 to TRBJ2-3, with 10 bases lining up with TRBD1. V gave up 5 bases and J gave up 3 bases; unmatched junction bases: 9. CDR3 length: 16 residues. Germline assignment: CDR1 SGDLS and CDR2 YYNGEE. Here the CDR3 DNA reads TGTGCCAGCAGTGACCGACAGGGGGCGCGTACAGATACGCAGTATTTT. Translated, it gives CASSDRQGARTDTQYF.

V gene TRBV5-1 combines with J gene TRBJ2-7, with 9 bases fitting TRBD2. This CDR3 region has 15 residues. CDR1 is SGHRS, CDR2 YFSETQ, per germline. With 2 bases clipped from V and 5 bases from J, the junction kept 8 bases outside the gene matches. The CDR3 sequence is CASSLARGGRDEQYF. The CDR3 DNA follows: TGCGCCAGCAGCTTAGCGCGCGGCGGGAGGGACGAGCAGTACTTC. Drawing the rest from reference TRBV5-1 and TRBJ2-7, the complete variable domain is KAGVTQTPRYLIKTRGQQVTLSCSPISGHRSVSWYQQTPGQGLQFLFEYFSETQRNKGNFPGRFSGRQFSNSRSEMNVSTLELGDSALYLCASSLARGGRDEQYFGPGTRLTVT.

The chain is built from TRBV6-5 and TRBJ1-5, with a weak D call TRBD1 (5 bases). CDR3 size: 12 residues. From germline, CDR1 is MNHEY and CDR2 SVGAGI. Trimming took 7 bases from V and 6 from J, leaving 10 bases between them. The CDR3 sequence: CASTPGGQPQHF. The CDR3 nucleotides read TGTGCCAGCACTCCCGGGGGTCAGCCCCAGCATTTT.

This sequence joins TRBV5-6 and TRBJ2-7, with 12 bases matching TRBD2. This CDR3 region has 17 residues. Per the germline V gene, CDR1 is SGHDT and CDR2 is YYEEEE. J lost 7 bases, V lost 4 bases, and 15 bases had no gene match. The CDR3 here is CASSPQASGRAGREQYF. The CDR3, as DNA: TGTGCCAGCAGCCCCCAGGCTAGCGGGAGGGCAGGTCGGGAGCAGTACTTC. Combining the CDR3 with reference TRBV5-6 and TRBJ2-7 gives the whole variable domain DAGVTQSPTHLIKTRGQQVTLRCSPKSGHDTVSWYQQALGQGPQFIFQYYEEEERQRGNFPDRFSGHQFPNYSSELNVNALLLGDSALYLCASSPQASGRAGREQYFGPGTRLTVT.

This sequence joins TRBV6-2 or TRBV6-3 and TRBJ2-1; 16 bases are shared with TRBD2. Per germline, CDR1 MNHEY and CDR2 SVGEGT. This CDR3 region has 20 residues. The trim removed 4 bases at V and 0 bases at J, leaving 9 bases unmatched. CDR3 sequence reads: CASSFSGTSGRGSSYNEQFF. CDR3 nucleotide sequence: TGTGCCAGCAGTTTCTCCGGGACTAGCGGGAGGGGGAGCTCCTACAATGAGCAGTTCTTC.

The chain uses TRBV9 and TRBJ1-1; D is perhaps TRBD1 (6 bases). This CDR3 is 14 amino acids long. Trimming took 0 bases from V and 8 from J, leaving 14 bases between them. Germline assignment: CDR1 SGDLS and CDR2 YYNGEE. The CDR3 here is CASSVGGLGTEAFF. In DNA form, the CDR3 reads TGTGCCAGCAGCGTAGGAGGCCTCGGGACAGAAGCTTTCTTT.

CDR3: CASSLRLGPYRGSGELFF. In nucleotides, the CDR3 is TGTGCCAGCAGCTTACGATTGGGGCCCTACAGGGGATCCGGGGAGCTGTTTTTT. V usage is TRBV7-6 and J usage is TRBJ2-2, with 7 bases identical to TRBD1. The CDR3 is 18 amino acids. Germline values: CDR1 SGHVS, CDR2 FNYEAQ. Germline trimming cut 2 bases from V and 6 bases from J; bases unmatched to any gene: 15.

This sequence joins TRBV18 and TRBJ1-5; 8 bases map to TRBD1. This CDR3 is 16 amino acids long. Losses at the gene ends were 3 bases for V and 5 bases for J; bases not matched to a gene: 9. CDR1 is KGHSH, CDR2 LQKENI, per germline. CDR3 amino acids: CASSPATGGLDQPQHF. CDR3 DNA sequence: TGTGCCAGCTCACCGGCAACAGGGGGGCTCGATCAGCCCCAGCATTTT.

The chain uses TRBV12-3 or TRBV12-4 and TRBJ1-2; D possibly corresponds to TRBD1 (5 bases). Trimming shortened V by 4 bases and J by 4 bases, and 7 bases separated the two germline ends. This CDR3 contains 12 residues. CDR3 coding DNA: TGTGCCAGCAGTTCAACAGGCTATGGCTACACCTTC. Translation gives CASSSTGYGYTF.